This entry lists 18 T cell receptor beta chains sequenced from one sample in a study of identical twins. TCRdb redid the calling of the 5' RACE reads with MiXCR, one entry per CDR3 protein. The table has hundreds of thousands of distinct CDR3 sequences, 8% to 9% seen once. The data also belong to a second study, concerning yellow fever vaccine responses in identical twins.

The sequenced material came from PBMCs. These receptors were collected from a woman between 18 and 29 years old in good health.

The chain employs TRBV12-3 or TRBV12-4 and TRBJ2-7; possibly TRBD1 or TRBD2 for D (5 bases each). Trimming took 5 bases from V and 5 from J, leaving 19 bases between them. The CDR3 has 15 residues. CDR3 sequence reads: CASSPLGVMIHEQYF. CDR3 bases: TGTGCCAGCAGTCCACTAGGGGTTATGATCCACGAGCAGTACTTC.

This clonotype was seen a handful of times. The chain combines TRBV24-1 with TRBJ2-1, with TRBD2 matching over 11 bases. Per germline, CDR1 KGHDR and CDR2 SFDVKD. With V trimmed by 4 bases and J by 9 bases, 7 bases remained unmatched. This CDR3 region has 15 residues. CDR3 in amino acids: CATSDGTSGRREQFF. The CDR3 nucleotides are TGTGCCACCAGTGACGGGACTAGCGGCCGCCGTGAGCAGTTCTTC.

This clonotype was observed once. Here the CDR3 reads CSVVDPPQGYNEQFF. CDR3 DNA sequence: TGCAGCGTTGTGGACCCCCCACAGGGGTACAATGAGCAGTTCTTC. V usage is TRBV29-1 and J usage is TRBJ2-1; TRBD1 matches 7 bases. The CDR3 totals 15 residues. Germline loops: CDR1 SQVTM, CDR2 ANQGSEA. V gave up 4 bases and J gave up 4 bases; unmatched junction bases: 10.

This chain connects TRBV11-2 to TRBJ2-1; 12 nucleotides match TRBD2. Losses at the gene ends were 1 base for V and 7 bases for J; bases not matched to a gene: 17. This CDR3 is 20 amino acids long. Germline V CDR1 and CDR2: SGHAT, FQNNGV. The CDR3 reads CASSLVTGRTSGISWNEQFF. The CDR3 DNA reads as TGTGCCAGCAGCTTAGTTACTGGTAGGACTAGCGGGATTTCTTGGAATGAGCAGTTCTTC.

This clonotype showed up just a few times. The J gene is TRBJ2-1, the V gene TRBV6-2 or TRBV6-3, with D perhaps being TRBD1 or TRBD2 (5 bases each). Germline V gene sequence: CDR1 MNHEY, CDR2 SVGEGT. The CDR3 loop spans 14 amino acids. Between the trimmed V and J ends, which lost 2 bases and 6 bases, there was a span of 11 bases. CDR3 residues: CASSYGGGSNEQFF. The CDR3 DNA sequence: TGTGCCAGCAGTTACGGGGGTGGGAGCAATGAGCAGTTCTTC.

This clonotype was counted ten times or more. The genes are TRBV12-3 or TRBV12-4 and TRBJ1-2; no definite D call. CDR3 length equals 13 residues. The V and J ends lost 8 bases and 7 bases respectively, with 17 bases between them. The DNA of the CDR3 is TGTGCCAGCCTCTTGGAGGGTCAGCCTGGCTACACCTTC. Its protein is CASLLEGQPGYTF.

This chain connects TRBV3-1 to TRBJ2-3, with unresolved D. From germline, CDR1 is LGHDT and CDR2 YNNKEL (reference sequence). Trimming left V 3 bases short and J 1 base short, with 5 bases between. This CDR3 has 13 amino acids. The DNA of the CDR3 is TGTGCCAGCAGCCATAGGGGCACAGATACGCAGTATTTT. As protein: CASSHRGTDTQYF.

This clonotype was seen a handful of times. The chain employs TRBV7-8 and TRBJ1-1; D is ambiguous. The V and J ends lost 7 bases and 5 bases respectively, with 8 bases between them. The CDR3 covers 11 residues. CDR1 is SGHVS, CDR2 FQNEAQ, per germline. CDR3 amino acids: CASTPTTEAFF. CDR3 nucleotides: TGTGCCAGCACCCCGACGACTGAAGCTTTCTTT.

The rearrangement uses TRBV9 and TRBJ2-7, with TRBD2 matching over 11 bases. Losses at the gene ends were 9 bases for V and 4 bases for J; bases not matched to a gene: 9. Per germline, CDR1 SGDLS and CDR2 YYNGEE. The CDR3 is made up of 14 amino acids. This CDR3 reads CATSPGLAAYEQYF. As DNA, the CDR3 is TGTGCCACTTCGCCGGGACTAGCGGCTTACGAGCAGTACTTC. The whole variable domain, filled in from reference TRBV9 and TRBJ2-7, reads DSGVTQTPKHLITATGQRVTLRCSPRSGDLSVYWYQQSLDQGLQFLIQYYNGEERAKGNILERFSAQQFPDLHSELNLSSLELGDSALYFCATSPGLAAYEQYFGPGTRLTVT.

This clonotype was seen a handful of times. The V gene is TRBV6-1, the J gene TRBJ1-6; D is undetermined. Deletions cut 5 bases from V and 8 bases from J, with 13 bases between. The CDR3 contains 14 residues. CDR1 and CDR2 from the germline V gene are MNHNS and SASEGT. The CDR3 spells CASSMGKWDSPLHF. Written as DNA, the CDR3 is TGTGCCAGCAGTATGGGGAAGTGGGATTCACCCCTCCACTTT.

CDR3 sequence (DNA): TGCGCCAGCAGCCAAGGTTCCGGGACAGGGGGCCCCTACGAGCAGTACTTC. It encodes CASSQGSGTGGPYEQYF. V usage is TRBV4-3 and J usage is TRBJ2-7; 12 bases align to TRBD1. V lost 1 base and J lost 2; bases outside the gene matches: 6. The CDR3 sequence is 17 residues long. Germline assignment: CDR1 LGHNA and CDR2 YSLEER.

The rearrangement links TRBV20-1 to TRBJ2-7, with a possible D match to TRBD2 (6 bases). Germline assignment: CDR1 DFQATT and CDR2 SNEGSKA (reference sequence). This CDR3 is built from 15 residues. Trimming pared 3 bases from V and 10 bases from J, leaving 25 bases between. CDR3 DNA: TGCAGTGCTAGGGGCTCGGGGCCTCAAGCTAGCGAACAGTACTTC. It yields the protein CSARGSGPQASEQYF.

The chain employs TRBV19 and TRBJ2-2; D is possibly TRBD1 (6 bases). This CDR3 has 14 amino acids. The germline V gene encodes CDR1 LNHDA and CDR2 SQIVND (reference sequence). V lost 1 base and J lost 6, with 9 bases in between. CDR3 sequence (DNA): TGTGCCAGTAGTATAGGTGGGGGCGCCGGGGAGCTGTTTTTT. Protein product: CASSIGGGAGELFF.

This chain connects TRBV29-1 to TRBJ2-1, with TRBD1 matching 8 bases. The V gene's germline CDR1 is SQVTM and CDR2 ANQGSEA. There are 14 residues in the CDR3. With 6 bases clipped from V and 0 bases from J, the junction kept 4 bases outside the gene matches. The CDR3 spells CSVWTGSSYNEQFF. In DNA form, the CDR3 reads TGCAGCGTCTGGACAGGGAGCTCCTACAATGAGCAGTTCTTC.

The chain combines TRBV3-1 with TRBJ2-1; D is uncertain. CDR3 length: 12 residues. The V gene lost 2 bases and the J gene lost 12 bases, with 11 bases spanning the gap. CDR1 and CDR2 (germline): LGHDT, YNNKEL (reference sequence). Here the CDR3 DNA reads TGTGCCAGCAGCCAAATAGATGTTGGGCAGTTCTTC. It translates to CASSQIDVGQFF.

This clonotype was seen more than once but under ten times. The gene calls are TRBV12-5 and TRBJ1-2; perhaps TRBD1 as D (5 bases). V was shortened by 6 bases and J by 4 bases, with 15 bases between the two germline ends. CDR1 is LGHNT, CDR2 FRNRAP, per germline. The CDR3 has 14 amino acids. CDR3 sequence (DNA): TGTGCTAGTGGCCCCGAGAGAGGGGTCTATGGCTACACCTTC. Translating gives CASGPERGVYGYTF.

This clonotype was counted a few times. This rearrangement joins TRBV12-3 or TRBV12-4 to TRBJ2-1; 8 nucleotides agree with TRBD2. The length of the CDR3 is 14 residues. After removal of 6 bases from V and 8 bases from J, the junction contained 9 bases not matched to a gene. CDR3 sequence: CASRPAGVRDEQFF. In DNA form, the CDR3 reads TGTGCCAGCAGGCCAGCGGGAGTTAGGGATGAGCAGTTCTTC.

The chain has TRBV10-3 and TRBJ2-1; D remains ambiguous. Per the germline V gene, CDR1 is ENHRY and CDR2 is SYGVKD. Trimming pared 11 bases from V and 6 bases from J, leaving 20 bases between. The CDR3 length is 14 residues. Here the CDR3 DNA reads TGTGCCTCTCGAAACAGTGAGAGCATCAATGAGCAGTTCTTC. As protein: CASRNSESINEQFF.